This TCR beta chain was sequenced during a study of T-cell memory formation after mild COVID-19. This clonotype was counted a few times. This CDR3 spans 14 amino acids. Trimming removed 7 bases from V and 5 bases from J; junction bases left unmatched: 10. TCRdb redid the calling of the 5' RACE reads with MiXCR, one entry per CDR3 protein. The repertoire holds around 140,000 distinct CDR3 sequences, 15% to 20% seen once, with around 2.5% in the top ten. The sequencing input was PBMCs or a T cell subset sorted from them (not recorded which). V is TRBV12-3 or TRBV12-4 and J is TRBJ2-7; 8 nucleotides match TRBD1. The TCR was taken from an adult woman who had mild COVID-19 (a few samples of this study predate the infection). Cell type and time point are not known. CDR3 in amino acids: CASNQGQERHEQYF. CDR3 bases: TGTGCCAGCAATCAGGGACAGGAGAGGCACGAGCAGTACTTC.